This TCR beta chain was documented in a study of a mutant IDH1 vaccine in newly diagnosed glioma. This table comes from immunoSEQ multiplex PCR, and its TCRdb copy is limited to in-frame clones, with some not included. The table records under 40,000 clones, around 81% of them present only once. Time point here: week 47, end of study. With topical imiquimod, each dose of the vaccine consisted of 300 ug of mutant IDH1 20-mer peptide. Germline trimming cut 4 bases from V and 5 bases from J; bases unmatched to any gene: 8. CDR3 length: 16 residues. Germline V gene data show CDR1 as MNHEY and CDR2 as SVGAGI. Of note for this clone: Its antigen is not identified.

The sequence was obtained from a man aged 25-40 years with glioma. The gene calls are TRBV6-5 and TRBJ2-1, with 10 bases fitting TRBD1. This sample comprised PBMCs, obtained from a glioma patient whose treatment included an IDH1 peptide vaccine. The CDR3 nucleotides read TGTGCCAGCAGTTCCCGGGACAGGGGACGTCACAATGAGCAGTTCTTC. Translating gives CASSSRDRGRHNEQFF.